This T cell receptor beta chain emerged from a study of shared clonotypes between healthy human individuals. J gave up 3 bases and V 1 base, and 7 bases lay outside the gene matches. CDR1 and CDR2 from the germline V gene are SGHTA and FQGNSA. The length of the CDR3 is 17 residues. The assay was immunoSEQ multiplex PCR, and TCRdb's table has in-frame clones only and misses some. The repertoire includes roughly 2 million clones, around 95% of them detected once, and 0.1% to 0.15% sits in the top ten. The rearrangement joins TRBV7-2 to TRBJ2-5; 11 nucleotides match TRBD2. The receptor was isolated from a man aged 18-30 years in good health. Sequencing input: naive CD4+ T cells sorted from blood. Subset denoted: CD45RA+ positively selected. The CDR3 reads CASSLERTSGSKETQYF. CDR3 sequence (DNA): TGTGCCAGCAGCTTAGAAAGAACTAGCGGGAGTAAAGAGACCCAGTACTTC.